This TCR beta chain was captured in a study of blood T cell repertoires in COVID-19. Turning to the study itself: Both acute and convalescent COVID-19 samples were obtained from the United States, Italy and Spain. Sample material is recorded as cDNA or gDNA derived from T cells, B-cell-depleted T cells, or PBMCs.

Trimming removed 6 bases from V and 7 bases from J; junction bases left unmatched: 5. CDR3 size: 13 residues. Germline lookup yields CDR1 SNHLY and CDR2 FYNNEI. Original analysis: For nucleated cells, counts were estimated from reference gene primer amplification. Profiled with immunoSEQ multiplex PCR; TCRdb holds only in-frame clones, not every one. That table gives V, J and clone size, and the DNA gave D and trimming. The sample lists 120,000 or so clones, about 88% occurring once. This receptor was identified in a human donor in a cohort sampled during active COVID-19. The sample comprised peripheral blood. The V and J genes are TRBV2 and TRBJ1-4; the match to TRBD1 covers 7 bases. The CDR3 bases are TGTGCCAGCAGATTGAAGGGGGCTGAAAAACTGTTTTTT. This translates into CASRLKGAEKLFF.